These 20 T cell receptor beta chains originate from one sample sequenced in a study of identical twins. One entry per CDR3 protein, called by TCRdb with MiXCR from the 5' RACE reads. This sample has under 300,000 distinct CDR3 sequences; 6.5% occur once, and the top ten carry about 15%. The sample was also linked to a second study, of T cells expressing NK-cell markers.

Sequenced input: CD8+ T cells sorted from blood. The receptors shown here come from a woman aged 18-29 years in good health.

The gene calls are TRBV7-9 and TRBJ1-5; no clear D. CDR3 length: 13 amino acids. Germline V gene sequence: CDR1 SEHNR, CDR2 FQNEAQ (reference sequence). Deletions cut 3 bases from V and 6 bases from J, with 9 bases between. As DNA, the CDR3 is TGTGCCAGCAGCTTCGGGTCTGTTCAGCCCCAGCATTTT. This gives the protein CASSFGSVQPQHF. The full variable domain, in which reference TRBV7-9 and TRBJ1-5 provide the parts outside the CDR3, is DTGVSQNPRHKITKRGQNVTFRCDPISEHNRLYWYRQTLGQGPEFLTYFQNEAQLEKSRLLSDRFSAERPKGSFSTLEIQRTEQGDSAMYLCASSFGSVQPQHFGDGTRLSIL.

This clonotype came up many times. J is TRBJ2-1 and V is TRBV12-3 or TRBV12-4, with TRBD2 as a possible D gene (7 bases). The CDR3 contains 15 residues. Trimming stripped 7 bases from V and 2 bases from J, with 15 bases between. CDR3 coding DNA: TGTGCCAGCATCTTGGGGGGGGCCCCCTACAATGAGCAGTTCTTC. Its protein is CASILGGAPYNEQFF.

A few counts support this clonotype. The rearrangement uses TRBV5-1 and TRBJ2-1; 9 bases match TRBD1. CDR1 and CDR2 (germline): SGHRS, YFSETQ. The CDR3 totals 16 residues. The trim removed 6 bases at V and 5 bases at J, leaving 12 bases unmatched. This chain's CDR3 is CASTGQGIMINNEQFF. CDR3 in DNA: TGCGCCAGCACGGGACAGGGAATTATGATAAACAATGAGCAGTTCTTC.

The chain links TRBV14 to TRBJ2-7, with D perhaps being TRBD1 or TRBD2 (6 bases each). Per germline, CDR1 SGHDN and CDR2 FVKESK. Between the trimmed V and J ends, which lost 1 base and 4 bases, there was a span of 14 bases. CDR3 length equals 15 residues. CDR3 sequence reads: CASSQVGGHPYEQYF. The DNA for the CDR3 is TGTGCCAGCAGCCAAGTGGGGGGACATCCGTACGAGCAGTACTTC.

This clonotype came up many times. V is TRBV4-1 and J is TRBJ2-6; the D is unclear. The V end was cut by 0 bases, the J end by 0 bases, with 9 bases between. Germline V gene data show CDR1 as MGHRA and CDR2 as YSYEKL. The CDR3 spans 17 residues. The CDR3 region has the DNA TGCGCCAGCAGCCAAGAAACAAGAACCTCTGGGGCCAACGTCCTGACTTTC. Encoded protein: CASSQETRTSGANVLTF.

V gene TRBV11-2 combines with J gene TRBJ1-1, with D perhaps matching TRBD1 (5 bases). Trimming took off 2 bases at V and 4 bases at J, with 11 bases between the two ends. Germline V CDR1 and CDR2: SGHAT, FQNNGV. The CDR3 runs 14 residues. Here the CDR3 DNA reads TGTGCCAGCAGCTTAAAACCAGACAGCACTGAAGCTTTCTTT. Its translation: CASSLKPDSTEAFF.

This clonotype was recorded once. The chain combines TRBV3-1 with TRBJ1-2; no clear D gene. CDR3 size: 16 residues. Trimming cost V 0 bases and J 2 bases, with 13 bases left between them. CDR1 is LGHDT, CDR2 YNNKEL, per germline (reference sequence). CDR3 in DNA: TGTGCCAGCAGCCAAGAAGTTTCGAATTTCAACTATGGCTACACCTTC. This translates into CASSQEVSNFNYGYTF.

Many counts were recorded for this clonotype. The chain has TRBV9 and TRBJ2-1; 7 bases line up with TRBD2. The CDR3 is 14 amino acids. Losses at the gene ends were 2 bases for V and 6 bases for J; bases not matched to a gene: 5. Germline assignment: CDR1 SGDLS and CDR2 YYNGEE. CDR3 sequence: CASSVSGYSNEQFF. Here the CDR3 DNA reads TGTGCCAGCAGCGTTAGCGGGTATTCCAATGAGCAGTTCTTC. The full variable domain, completed using reference TRBV9 and TRBJ2-1, is DSGVTQTPKHLITATGQRVTLRCSPRSGDLSVYWYQQSLDQGLQFLIQYYNGEERAKGNILERFSAQQFPDLHSELNLSSLELGDSALYFCASSVSGYSNEQFFGPGTRLTVL.

This clonotype was found many times. The V call is TRBV5-1, the J call TRBJ2-1; D uncertain. The germline CDR1 and CDR2 sequences are SGHRS and YFSETQ. Trimming pared 4 bases from V and 2 bases from J, leaving 7 bases between. This CDR3 has 13 residues. The CDR3 sequence is CASSPLTYNEQFF. CDR3 in DNA: TGCGCCAGCAGCCCCCTAACCTACAATGAGCAGTTCTTC.

This chain joins TRBV9 and TRBJ1-3; no clear D gene. The CDR3 runs to 15 residues. The V and J ends lost 0 bases and 0 bases respectively, with 7 bases between them. CDR1 is SGDLS, CDR2 YYNGEE, per germline. The CDR3 is CASSVDVYSGNTIYF. The CDR3 nucleotides read TGTGCCAGCAGCGTAGACGTCTACTCTGGAAACACCATATATTTT.

This clonotype showed up just a few times. The rearrangement links TRBV27 to TRBJ2-7; D remains ambiguous. The CDR3 consists of 14 residues. Germline assignment: CDR1 MNHEY and CDR2 SMNVEV (reference sequence). The V gene lost 3 bases and the J gene lost 0 bases, with 9 bases spanning the gap. As DNA, the CDR3 is TGTGCCAGCAGTTTTGACTCGCGCTCCTACGAGCAGTACTTC. The encoded protein is CASSFDSRSYEQYF.

Note on this clonotype: The conserved final phenylalanine or tryptophan is absent from the CDR3, which likely points to a read error. The V call is TRBV13, the J call TRBJ2-7, with D possibly called TRBD1 or TRBD2 (5 bases each). The germline gives CDR1 PRHDT, CDR2 FYEKMQ (reference sequence). The CDR3 runs 13 residues. Trimming removed 3 bases from V and 7 bases from J, with 13 bases in between. CDR3 sequence: CASSLPGAREQYL. The CDR3 DNA follows: TGTGCCAGCAGCTTGCCCGGGGCACGGGAGCAGTACTTA.

This clonotype was picked up a small number of times. The genes are TRBV14 and TRBJ2-7; D remains ambiguous. The CDR3 totals 15 residues. V lost 3 bases, J lost 5 bases, and 17 bases lay in between. Germline V gene data show CDR1 as SGHDN and CDR2 as FVKESK. CDR3 nucleotide sequence: TGTGCCAGCAGCCAGTCAAAGGGATTTTTCAACGAGCAGTACTTC. Translation: CASSQSKGFFNEQYF. The variable domain in full, with the rest retrieved from reference TRBV14 and TRBJ2-7, is EAGVTQFPSHSVIEKGQTVTLRCDPISGHDNLYWYRRVMGKEIKFLLHFVKESKQDESGMPNNRFLAERTGGTYSTLKVQPAELEDSGVYFCASSQSKGFFNEQYFGPGTRLTVT.

The V gene is TRBV27, the J gene TRBJ1-1, with TRBD1 as a possible D gene (6 bases). The germline gives CDR1 MNHEY, CDR2 SMNVEV (reference sequence). This CDR3 has 14 residues. The ends were cut back, 6 bases at V and 3 bases at J, with 14 bases in the middle. CDR3: CASRRGGMDTEAFF. DNA of the CDR3: TGTGCCAGCAGGAGAGGGGGAATGGACACTGAAGCTTTCTTT.

Many counts were recorded for this clonotype. The chain has TRBV7-2 and TRBJ2-3; D gene unclear. There are 15 residues in the CDR3. CDR1 and CDR2 from the germline V gene are SGHTA and FQGNSA. V shed 2 bases and J shed 5 bases, with 14 bases lying between them. In nucleotides, the CDR3 is TGTGCCAGCAGCTTAAGTTTCGCCTCGGGAGATACGCAGTATTTT. Translating gives CASSLSFASGDTQYF.

This clonotype was detected only a few times. J is TRBJ2-5 and V is TRBV5-4; D call uncertain. The CDR3 length is 13 residues. Deletions cut 3 bases from V and 0 bases from J, with 6 bases between. CDR1 is SGHNT and CDR2 is YYREEE in the germline V gene (reference sequence). The CDR3 sequence is CASSSRYQETQYF. CDR3 in DNA: TGTGCCAGCAGCTCGCGCTACCAAGAGACCCAGTACTTC.

Only a few counts were recorded for this clonotype. The gene calls are TRBV20-1 and TRBJ2-7, with 7 nucleotides matching TRBD2. Germline loops: CDR1 DFQATT, CDR2 SNEGSKA (reference sequence). This CDR3 is 15 amino acids long. J gave up 5 bases and V 7 bases, and 17 bases lay outside the gene matches. The CDR3, as DNA: TGCAGTGAAATACCCCCCCGCGGGAGTTTCAACGAGCAGTACTTC. It specifies CSEIPPRGSFNEQYF.

This sequence joins TRBV27 and TRBJ2-1, with D unclear. V lost 2 bases and J lost 9, with 8 bases in between. The CDR3 runs to 12 residues. Germline V gene data show CDR1 as MNHEY and CDR2 as SMNVEV (reference sequence). The CDR3 is CASSLPKGEQFF. In DNA form, the CDR3 reads TGTGCCAGCAGTTTACCTAAGGGTGAGCAGTTCTTC.

In this sample, this clonotype turned up many times. V and J are TRBV7-8 and TRBJ2-1, with D perhaps matching TRBD2 (6 bases). CDR1 SGHVS and CDR2 FQNEAQ come from the germline V gene. The CDR3 length is 13 residues. V was clipped by 5 bases and J by 7 bases, with 12 bases between them. Here the CDR3 reads CASSQGLGNEQFF. The CDR3 DNA follows: TGTGCCAGCAGCCAGGGACTGGGTAATGAGCAGTTCTTC.

The genes are TRBV15 and TRBJ1-6; unclear D gene. The CDR3 has 14 amino acids. From germline, CDR1 is LNHNV and CDR2 YYDKDF (reference sequence). Trimming cost V 0 bases and J 10 bases, with 10 bases left between them. The CDR3 DNA follows: TGTGCCACCAGCAGAGACAGGAGTAGGTCACCCCTCCACTTT. Encoded protein: CATSRDRSRSPLHF.